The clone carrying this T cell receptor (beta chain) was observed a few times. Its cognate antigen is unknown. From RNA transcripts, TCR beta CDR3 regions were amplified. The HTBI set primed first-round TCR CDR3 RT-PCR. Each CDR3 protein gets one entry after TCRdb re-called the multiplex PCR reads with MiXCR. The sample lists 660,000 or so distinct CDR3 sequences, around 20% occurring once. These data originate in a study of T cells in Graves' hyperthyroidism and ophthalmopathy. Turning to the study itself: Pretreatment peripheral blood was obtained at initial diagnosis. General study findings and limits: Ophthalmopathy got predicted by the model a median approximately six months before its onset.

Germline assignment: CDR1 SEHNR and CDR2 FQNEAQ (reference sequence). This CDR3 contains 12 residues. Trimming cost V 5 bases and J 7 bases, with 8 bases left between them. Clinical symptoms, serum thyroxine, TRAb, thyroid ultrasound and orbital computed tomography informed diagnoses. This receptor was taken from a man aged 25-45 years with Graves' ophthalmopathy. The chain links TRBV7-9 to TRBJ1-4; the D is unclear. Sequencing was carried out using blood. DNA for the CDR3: TGTGCCAGCAGCCTCCCCCGTGAAAAACTGTTTTTT. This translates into CASSLPREKLFF.